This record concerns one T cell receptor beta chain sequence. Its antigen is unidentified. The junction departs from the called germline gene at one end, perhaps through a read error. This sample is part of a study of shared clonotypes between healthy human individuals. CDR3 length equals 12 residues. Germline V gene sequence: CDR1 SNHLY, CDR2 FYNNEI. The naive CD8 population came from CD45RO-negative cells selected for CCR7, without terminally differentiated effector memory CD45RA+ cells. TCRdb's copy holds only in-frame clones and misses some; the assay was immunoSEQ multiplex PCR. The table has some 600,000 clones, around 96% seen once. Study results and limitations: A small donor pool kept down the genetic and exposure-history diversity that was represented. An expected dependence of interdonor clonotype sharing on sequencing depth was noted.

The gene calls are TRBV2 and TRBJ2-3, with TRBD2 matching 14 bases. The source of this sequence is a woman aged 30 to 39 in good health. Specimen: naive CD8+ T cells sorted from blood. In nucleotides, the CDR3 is TGTGCCAGCAGCGGGACTAGCGGGAGTGTTCATTTT. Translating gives CASSGTSGSVHF. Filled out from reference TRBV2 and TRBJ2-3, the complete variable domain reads EPEVTQTPSHQVTQMGQEVILRCVPISNHLYFYWYRQILGQKVEFLVSFYNNEISEKSEIFDDQFSVERPDGSNFTLKIRSTKLEDSAMYFCASSGTSGSVHFGPGTRLTVL.